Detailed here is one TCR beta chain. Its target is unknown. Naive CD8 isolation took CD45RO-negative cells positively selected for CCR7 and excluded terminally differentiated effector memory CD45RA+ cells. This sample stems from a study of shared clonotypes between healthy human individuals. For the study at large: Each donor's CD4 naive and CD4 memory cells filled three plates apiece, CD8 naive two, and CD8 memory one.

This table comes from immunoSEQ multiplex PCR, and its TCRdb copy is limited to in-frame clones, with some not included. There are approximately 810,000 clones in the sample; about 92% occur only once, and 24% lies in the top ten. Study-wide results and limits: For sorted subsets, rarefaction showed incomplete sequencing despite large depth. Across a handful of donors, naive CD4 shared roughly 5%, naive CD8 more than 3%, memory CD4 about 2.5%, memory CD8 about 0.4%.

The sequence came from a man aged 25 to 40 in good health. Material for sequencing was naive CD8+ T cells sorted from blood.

The CDR3 DNA sequence: TGCAGCGTTGGCAGGGTCTACAATGAGCAGTTCTTC. Amino acid sequence: CSVGRVYNEQFF. The chain combines TRBV29-1 with TRBJ2-1; a weak D match, TRBD1 (5 bases). Germline lookup yields CDR1 SQVTM and CDR2 ANQGSEA. The germline V and J ends were trimmed by 4 bases and 3 bases, with 7 bases remaining between them. The CDR3 covers 12 residues.